The rows below give T cell receptor beta chains drawn from one sample of a study of T cells in Graves' hyperthyroidism and ophthalmopathy. MiXCR, applied by TCRdb to the multiplex PCR reads, yields one record per CDR3 protein. The sample holds roughly 700,000 distinct CDR3 sequences; approximately 36% are singletons and the top ten take 30% to 40%. The sequenced sample consisted of blood. These receptors were obtained from a woman aged 40 to 50 with Graves' hyperthyroidism. Each CDR3 is given with its conserved first and last residue. A D gene is named only where the DNA matches it firmly. A clone size is listed for some rows: how often the clone was seen (once, few, many), or a class if it is expanded.

.	.	TRBV11-2	TRBJ1-2	TGTGCCAGCAGCTTCCATGGTGGGGGTCCCTCCTATGGCTACACCTTC	CASSFHGGGPSYGYTF
few	TRBD1	TRBV6-5	TRBJ1-5	TGTGCCAGCATGCAATCACAGGGGCTTAGGCCCCAGCATTTT	CASMQSQGLRPQHF
few	.	TRBV10-3	TRBJ2-2	TGTGCCAGCAGTGAAGGGTGGGACGGGGAGCTGTTTTTT	CASSEGWDGELFF
many	TRBD1	TRBV25-1	TRBJ1-2	TGTGCCAGCAGAAAGGGGGGACAGGGGTATGGCTACACCTTC	CASRKGGQGYGYTF
few	.	TRBV4-1	TRBJ2-7	TGCGCCAGCAGCCAAGATCAGGTTTCGTCCTACGAGCAGTACTTC	CASSQDQVSSYEQYF
.	TRBD1	TRBV10-3	TRBJ2-7	TGTGCCATCAGTGACTCTGGCAGGGGGATGCACGAGCAGTACTTC	CAISDSGRGMHEQYF
many	.	TRBV24-1	TRBJ1-1	TGTGCCACCCGCCTTAGTGATGATTCCCAAGCTTTCTTT	CATRLSDDSQAFF
.	TRBD1	TRBV7-2	TRBJ2-2	TGTGCCAGCAGCCATGAACAGGGGGCGGGCGGGGAGCTGTTTTTT	CASSHEQGAGGELFF
many	.	TRBV20-1	TRBJ1-5	TGCAGTGCTGGCAACCGGGACCCCCGTCAGCCCCAGCATTTT	CSAGNRDPRQPQHF
.	TRBD1	TRBV29-1	TRBJ1-1	TGCAGCGTTGAGGACAGGGAGGCTTTCTTT	CSVEDREAFF
.	.	TRBV5-1	TRBJ1-1	TGCGCCAGCAGCTTGGCCTCGGGGATGCTCCACACTGAAGCTTCCTTT	CASSLASGMLHTEASF
many	TRBD1	TRBV9	TRBJ2-7	TGTGCCAGCAGCGTAGGTCTTCAGGGGGTTTACGAGCAGTACTTC	CASSVGLQGVYEQYF
.	TRBD1	TRBV28	TRBJ1-2	TGTGCCAGCAAAAGGGTAGGGACAGCCTATGGCTACACCTTC	CASKRVGTAYGYTF
.	.	TRBV5-6	TRBJ2-3	TGTGCCAGCAGCCCCCTGCATAGAGATACGCAGTATTTT	CASSPLHRDTQYF
.	TRBD2	TRBV12-3/TRBV12-4	TRBJ2-7	TGTGCCAGCAGTACCACCTCGACTAGCGGGAGGTACGAGCAGTACTTC	CASSTTSTSGRYEQYF
few	TRBD1	TRBV19	TRBJ1-2	TGTGCCAGTAGTGGCCTGGGACAGGGCGCTTTACGTCGTGGCTACACCTTC	CASSGLGQGALRRGYTF
.	TRBD1	TRBV10-3	TRBJ2-7	TGTGCCATCAGTTACGGGCAGGGGGCCTACGAGCAGTACTTC	CAISYGQGAYEQYF
.	.	TRBV28	TRBJ1-1	TGTGCCAGCAGTCAGTTGAACACTGAAACTTTCTTT	CASSQLNTETFF
.	.	TRBV7-3	TRBJ1-1	TGTGCCAGCAGCTCCGCATCCGCGGGGATGAACACTGAAGCTTTCTTT	CASSSASAGMNTEAFF
few	TRBD1	TRBV5-1	TRBJ1-3	TGCGCCAGCAGTGGGGGGATTACCGGGACAGGAAGCAACACCATATATTTT	CASSGGITGTGSNTIYF
few	TRBD2	TRBV6-5	TRBJ2-7	TGTGCCAGCCACCCGGGGGGGGGCGACGGGAGGGTCGAGCAGTACTTC	CASHPGGGDGRVEQYF
.	.	TRBV20-1	TRBJ2-5	TGCAGTGCCCTCCGGGGGCCCCAAGAGACCCAGTACTTC	CSALRGPQETQYF
.	TRBD1	TRBV7-2	TRBJ2-5	TGTGCCAGCTCCCTGAGGACAGGGGGCTTGACGGAGACCCAGTACTTC	CASSLRTGGLTETQYF
.	.	TRBV6-5	TRBJ1-6	TGTGCCAGTAGTTACCAGGGGTTGATCCACTTT	CASSYQGLIHF
once	TRBD1	TRBV12-3/TRBV12-4	TRBJ2-7	TGTGCCAGCAGTTGGGGGGCGGACAGGGCCTACGAGCAGTACTTC	CASSWGADRAYEQYF
.	.	TRBV6-1	TRBJ2-7	TGTGCCAGCAGTGAGCCCTCAATTGGGTACGAGCAGTACTTC	CASSEPSIGYEQYF
.	.	TRBV10-3	TRBJ1-2	TGTGCCATCAGTGAGGATCTGGGGGCAACTGGCTACACCTTC	CAISEDLGATGYTF
.	.	TRBV5-1	TRBJ2-5	TGCGCCAGCAGCTTGTCCCCAGGACAGACGTTCCAAGAGACCCAGTACTTC	CASSLSPGQTFQETQYF
few	TRBD1	TRBV6-5	TRBJ1-2	TGTGCCAGCAGTGGAGGACAGGGATATGGCTACACCTTC	CASSGGQGYGYTF
.	.	TRBV10-3	TRBJ2-7	TGTGCCATCAGTGAGGCCAGGGTCGAGCAGTACTTC	CAISEARVEQYF
.	.	TRBV4-3	TRBJ1-2	TGCGCCAGCAGCCAGACTGCAGGGGCCTACGGCTACACCTTC	CASSQTAGAYGYTF
many	TRBD1	TRBV20-1	TRBJ1-4	TGCAGTGCTAGTTCGGACAGGGGGTTCGCTAATGAAAAACTGTTTTTT	CSASSDRGFANEKLFF
.	.	TRBV2	TRBJ1-5	TGTGCCAGCAGTGGCTTTGGGGATCAGCCCCAGCATTTT	CASSGFGDQPQHF
.	.	TRBV12-3/TRBV12-4	TRBJ2-5	TGTGCCAGCAGCCAACTAAGGACCCAGTACTTC	CASSQLRTQYF
few	TRBD2	TRBV25-1	TRBJ2-7	TGTGCCGTATGGGGGGGGACCCGGACCTCCTACGAGCAGTACTTC	CAVWGGTRTSYEQYF
.	.	TRBV28	TRBJ1-2	TGTGCCAGCAGCCCGGTGGGCGGAGGGAACTATGGCTACACCTTC	CASSPVGGGNYGYTF
many	TRBD1	TRBV2	TRBJ2-7	TGTGCCAGCATTGGGACAGCCTACGAGCAGTACTTC	CASIGTAYEQYF
many	.	TRBV2	TRBJ1-1	TGTGCCAGGGGGACACAGGGTAGGAACACTGAAGCTTTCTTT	CARGTQGRNTEAFF
.	.	TRBV5-1	TRBJ1-1	TGTGCCAGCAGCCGAAAAAGAAAAGGGAACACTGAAGCTTTCTTT	CASSRKRKGNTEAFF
.	TRBD2	TRBV7-2	TRBJ2-7	TGTGCCAGCAGACGGGGGGGCGCGGACGAGCGGTACTTC	CASRRGGADERYF
many	.	TRBV25-1	TRBJ1-4	TGTGCCAGCAGCCAAGGACAGAAACTGTTTTTT	CASSQGQKLFF
few	TRBD1	TRBV11-2	TRBJ1-1	TGTGCCAGCAGCCAAGCACAGGGGGCGAAGGGGTTCTTT	CASSQAQGAKGFF
many	TRBD2	TRBV4-3	TRBJ2-7	TGCGCCAGCAGTTACTCGGCGACGGGAGGCTACGAGCAGTACTTC	CASSYSATGGYEQYF
many	TRBD1	TRBV7-3	TRBJ1-5	TGTGCCAGCAGCTGCCCCTTGACAGGGAACAATCAGCCCCAGCATTTT	CASSCPLTGNNQPQHF
many	.	TRBV7-8	TRBJ1-2	TGTGCCAGCAGGGCTCTCCCGGGAGGGATGGGTGGCTACACCTTC	CASRALPGGMGGYTF
.	.	TRBV4-3	TRBJ2-7	TGCGCCAGCAGCCAAGATTGGGGGGTCTACGAGCAGTACTTC	CASSQDWGVYEQYF
.	TRBD1	TRBV6-5	TRBJ1-6	TGTGCCAGCAGTTACGGGACAGGGGGCTCTGGGGCCCTCCACTTT	CASSYGTGGSGALHF
many	.	TRBV3-1	TRBJ2-2	TGTGCCAGCAGCCAAGGCGGACGGGGGGAGCTGTTTTTT	CASSQGGRGELFF
few	.	TRBV20-1	TRBJ2-7	TGCAGTGCTAGAGATCAGGCGGGGACGGGGATATACGAGCAGTACTTC	CSARDQAGTGIYEQYF
.	.	TRBV25-1	TRBJ1-4	TGTGCCAGCAGTGAATTGGGGGGCCGGGAAAAACTGTTTTTT	CASSELGGREKLFF
many	.	TRBV20-1	TRBJ2-7	TGCAGTGCTAGTCGGACCTACGAGCAGTACTTC	CSASRTYEQYF
few	TRBD1	TRBV20-1	TRBJ1-2	TGCAGTGCTCGTCCGACCCGACAGGGGGGTGACTACACCTTC	CSARPTRQGGDYTF
few	.	TRBV19	TRBJ2-2	TGTGCCAGTAGTTCCTTCTCTTGGGACACCGGGGAGCTGTTTTTT	CASSSFSWDTGELFF
.	.	TRBV6-5	TRBJ1-3	TGTGCCAGCAGCAGGACAGACCCTCTCTCTGGAAACACCATATATTTT	CASSRTDPLSGNTIYF
.	.	TRBV29-1	TRBJ1-2	TGCAGCGTTGCCGGGACCTCAGGAGGCTACACCTTC	CSVAGTSGGYTF
.	.	TRBV3-1	TRBJ2-7	TGTGCCAGCAGCCAAGGGGCAGGGGTGGACTACGAGCAGTACTTC	CASSQGAGVDYEQYF
many	.	TRBV7-9	TRBJ2-2	TGTGCCAGCAGCTTAGAGGCGAACACCGGGGAGCTGTTTTTT	CASSLEANTGELFF
few	.	TRBV7-9	TRBJ1-2	TGTGCCAGCAGCTTAGGAGGACAGAAGGACTATGGCTACACCTTC	CASSLGGQKDYGYTF